A selection of T cell receptor beta chains follows, all from one sample in a study of beta chain features in type 1 diabetes. This table comes from immunoSEQ multiplex PCR, and its TCRdb copy is limited to in-frame clones, with some not included. This sample has hundreds of thousands of clones, with around an eighth found just once. Source material: naive CD4+ T cells from blood. These receptors all come from a man aged 18 to 29 with type 1 diabetes. The CDR3 runs from the conserved cysteine through the conserved F or W. The D gene is left open where the match is weak. Clone size is not always given. Where it is, it says once, few, many or a class for expanded clones.

D	J	size	V	CDR3	DNA
NA	TRBJ2-7	NA	TRBV5-1	CASSLEVGVYEQYF	TGCGCCAGCAGCTTGGAGGTGGGGGTCTACGAGCAGTACTTC
NA	TRBJ2-2	once	TRBV5-6	CASSWSGAGRGPGELFF	TGTGCCAGCAGCTGGAGTGGGGCCGGGAGAGGGCCCGGGGAGCTGTTTTTT
TRBD1	TRBJ1-5	NA	TRBV6-5	CASSYSGQGNQPQHF	TGTGCCAGCAGTTACTCAGGACAGGGCAATCAGCCCCAGCATTTT
NA	TRBJ1-5	NA	TRBV27	CASDSGRTGQPQHF	TGTGCCAGCGACTCCGGGAGGACGGGTCAGCCCCAGCATTTT
NA	TRBJ2-6	few	TRBV4-1	CASSQGRQRANVLTF	TGCGCCAGCAGCCAAGGTCGACAGCGGGCCAACGTCCTGACTTTC
TRBD2	TRBJ2-1	NA	TRBV6-1	CASSDGTSGSRDNEQFF	TGTGCCAGCAGTGACGGGACTAGCGGGTCGCGAGACAATGAGCAGTTCTTC
NA	TRBJ1-2	NA	TRBV14	CASSLQGPAYGYTF	TGTGCCAGCAGCCTTCAGGGACCAGCCTATGGCTACACCTTC
TRBD2	TRBJ2-5	few	TRBV10-3	CAISVNSGGETQYF	TGTGCCATCAGTGTTAATAGCGGGGGAGAGACCCAGTACTTC
TRBD1	TRBJ2-4	NA	TRBV7-2	CASSLTGVAKNIQYF	TGTGCCAGCAGCTTGACAGGGGTAGCCAAAAACATTCAGTACTTC
NA	TRBJ2-6	NA	TRBV4-3	CASSQDLRANVLTF	TGCGCCAGCAGCCAAGATCTCCGGGCCAACGTCCTGACTTTC
TRBD1	TRBJ2-7	few	TRBV29-1	CSVEMTGGFYEQYF	TGCAGCGTTGAAATGACAGGGGGCTTTTACGAGCAGTACTTC
TRBD2	TRBJ2-3	few	TRBV6-6	CASRPGTSGEDTQYF	TGTGCCAGCAGACCCGGGACTAGCGGGGAAGATACGCAGTATTTT
NA	TRBJ1-3	NA	TRBV7-6	CASSFGHSGNTIYF	TGTGCCAGCAGCTTTGGCCACTCTGGAAACACCATATATTTT
NA	TRBJ1-2	few	TRBV2	CASSGVRALSNYGYTF	TGTGCCAGCAGTGGGGTCAGGGCGTTATCGAACTATGGCTACACCTTC
NA	TRBJ1-1	NA	TRBV19	CASSRWNTEAFF	TGTGCCAGTAGTCGGTGGAACACTGAAGCTTTCTTT
NA	TRBJ2-7	NA	TRBV28	CASSANFEQYF	TGTGCCAGCAGTGCTAACTTCGAGCAGTACTTC
NA	TRBJ1-2	few	TRBV2	CASSELGWEEYGYTF	TGTGCCAGCAGTGAACTGGGGTGGGAGGAGTATGGCTACACCTTC
TRBD1	TRBJ2-7	NA	TRBV7-2	CASSPRDRGMYEQYF	TGTGCCAGCAGTCCCCGGGACAGGGGTATGTACGAGCAGTACTTC
NA	TRBJ2-3	few	TRBV7-2	CASSWYTDTQYF	TGTGCCAGCAGTTGGTACACAGATACGCAGTATTTT
NA	TRBJ1-5	NA	TRBV6-6	CASRNRQPQHF	TGTGCCAGCCGAAACCGGCAGCCCCAGCATTTT
NA	TRBJ2-1	few	TRBV7-2	CASSLLRGARSEQFF	TGTGCCAGCAGCCTCTTGAGGGGGGCCCGGAGTGAGCAGTTCTTC
NA	TRBJ2-6	few	TRBV29-1	CSAGTANVLTF	TGCAGCGCCGGGACAGCCAACGTCCTGACTTTC
NA	TRBJ2-7	few	TRBV9	CASSADRGGQYF	TGTGCCAGCAGCGCAGATCGCGGCGGGCAGTACTTC
TRBD1	TRBJ2-4	NA	TRBV5-1	CASSEGQGADIQYF	TGCGCCAGCAGCGAGGGACAGGGGGCGGACATTCAGTACTTC
NA	TRBJ2-1	NA	TRBV11-2	CASSPRGGGAGNEQFF	TGTGCCAGCAGCCCCCGGGGCGGCGGCGCTGGCAATGAGCAGTTCTTC